Listed below are T cell receptor beta chains from one sample, sequenced in a study of technical replicates of blood from a handful of donors. Only in-frame clones appear in the TCRdb table, and some are missing; sequencing was by immunoSEQ multiplex PCR. The table has roughly 12,000 clones, around 95% seen once. The sequencing input was PBMCs. The receptors were gathered from a human donor in good health. Each CDR3 is given with its conserved first and last residue. The order of the fields is clone size, D gene, CDR3 length, J gene, V gene, CDR3 DNA, CDR3 protein. A D gene is named only where the DNA matches it firmly. For some rows the clone size is stated as once, few or many, or as a class when expanded; others skip it.

clone_size: -
d_call: TRBD2
cdr3_length: 14
j_call: TRBJ2-1
v_call: TRBV5-1
cdr3_nt: TGCGCCAGCAGAGGGACTAGCGCCTACAATGAGCAGTTCTTC
cdr3_aa: CASRGTSAYNEQFF

clone_size: -
d_call: -
cdr3_length: 15
j_call: TRBJ2-3
v_call: TRBV9
cdr3_nt: TGTGCCAGCAGCGTAGGGAGCGGAGGCACAGATACGCAGTATTTT
cdr3_aa: CASSVGSGGTDTQYF

clone_size: -
d_call: -
cdr3_length: 15
j_call: TRBJ1-2
v_call: TRBV28
cdr3_nt: TGTGCCAGCAGTTTAAGTACCCGGTCTGCCTATGGCTACACCTTC
cdr3_aa: CASSLSTRSAYGYTF

clone_size: once
d_call: -
cdr3_length: 14
j_call: TRBJ2-3
v_call: TRBV18
cdr3_nt: TGTGCCAGCTCCCCTACCCCCTCCGATAATACGCAGTATTTT
cdr3_aa: CASSPTPSDNTQYF

clone_size: -
d_call: -
cdr3_length: 14
j_call: TRBJ2-3
v_call: TRBV6-4
cdr3_nt: TGTGCCAGCAGCCAGGGACTGAGCACAGATACGCAGTATTTT
cdr3_aa: CASSQGLSTDTQYF

clone_size: once
d_call: TRBD1
cdr3_length: 15
j_call: TRBJ2-7
v_call: TRBV9
cdr3_nt: TGTGCCAGCAGCGCGACGGACAGGCCTTCCTACGAGCAGTACTTC
cdr3_aa: CASSATDRPSYEQYF

clone_size: -
d_call: -
cdr3_length: 14
j_call: TRBJ2-5
v_call: TRBV5-6
cdr3_nt: TGTGCCAGCAGCTACCGAAAACAACAAGAGACCCAGTACTTC
cdr3_aa: CASSYRKQQETQYF

clone_size: -
d_call: -
cdr3_length: 15
j_call: TRBJ1-1
v_call: TRBV18
cdr3_nt: TGTGCCAGCTCACCACAGGAACAGGGAAACACTGAAGCTTTCTTT
cdr3_aa: CASSPQEQGNTEAFF

clone_size: -
d_call: TRBD2
cdr3_length: 14
j_call: TRBJ2-7
v_call: TRBV7-9
cdr3_nt: TGTGCCAGCACCGGACTAGCGGGAGATTACGAGCAGTACTTC
cdr3_aa: CASTGLAGDYEQYF

clone_size: -
d_call: -
cdr3_length: 11
j_call: TRBJ1-1
v_call: TRBV10-3
cdr3_nt: TGTGCCACCTTACAGGACACTGAAGCTTTCTTT
cdr3_aa: CATLQDTEAFF

clone_size: -
d_call: TRBD2
cdr3_length: 15
j_call: TRBJ2-7
v_call: TRBV6-6
cdr3_nt: TGTGCCAGCTCTGGACCGGGACTAGCGGGGGGAGAGCAGTACTTC
cdr3_aa: CASSGPGLAGGEQYF

clone_size: -
d_call: -
cdr3_length: 15
j_call: TRBJ2-7
v_call: TRBV28
cdr3_nt: TGTGCCAGCAGTTTCGGTGGTGGGAGGTCCTACGAGCAGTACTTT
cdr3_aa: CASSFGGGRSYEQYF

clone_size: once
d_call: -
cdr3_length: 12
j_call: TRBJ1-2
v_call: TRBV9
cdr3_nt: TGTGCCAGCAGCGTAGCTGGCAATCCGGAGGCCTTC
cdr3_aa: CASSVAGNPEAF

clone_size: -
d_call: -
cdr3_length: 16
j_call: TRBJ1-5
v_call: TRBV5-4
cdr3_nt: TGTGCCAGCAGCTTGGGGGGCGGGGCAGTCCATCAGCCCCAGCATTTT
cdr3_aa: CASSLGGGAVHQPQHF

clone_size: -
d_call: TRBD1
cdr3_length: 15
j_call: TRBJ2-7
v_call: TRBV19
cdr3_nt: TGTGCCAGTAGCTTCTCGGGACAGGGCGCCTACGAGCAGTACTTC
cdr3_aa: CASSFSGQGAYEQYF

clone_size: -
d_call: TRBD1
cdr3_length: 16
j_call: TRBJ2-1
v_call: TRBV7-9
cdr3_nt: TGTGCCAGCAGCTTAGGGTCAGGGGGTTTCAGGAATGAGCAGTTCTTC
cdr3_aa: CASSLGSGGFRNEQFF

clone_size: -
d_call: TRBD2
cdr3_length: 16
j_call: TRBJ2-2
v_call: TRBV5-4
cdr3_nt: TGTGCCAGCAGCTTGGGGCTAGCGGGAGCATACGGGGAGCTGTTTTTT
cdr3_aa: CASSLGLAGAYGELFF

clone_size: -
d_call: -
cdr3_length: 14
j_call: TRBJ2-2
v_call: TRBV6-1
cdr3_nt: TGTGCCAGCAGGACGGACAGAGACACCGGGGAGCTGTTTTTT
cdr3_aa: CASRTDRDTGELFF

clone_size: -
d_call: -
cdr3_length: 14
j_call: TRBJ2-7
v_call: TRBV27
cdr3_nt: TGTGCCAGCTCCTCCCCTGGGACAAGTTACGAGCAGTACTTC
cdr3_aa: CASSSPGTSYEQYF

clone_size: -
d_call: TRBD2
cdr3_length: 16
j_call: TRBJ2-5
v_call: TRBV9
cdr3_nt: TGTGCCAGCAGCGAGGAGGGACCAGCGGGACAAGAGACCCAGTACTTC
cdr3_aa: CASSEEGPAGQETQYF

clone_size: medium-sized
d_call: TRBD2
cdr3_length: 15
j_call: TRBJ2-1
v_call: TRBV6-4
cdr3_nt: TGTGCCAGCAGTGATTCAACTAGCGGGAGTAATGAGCAGTTCTTC
cdr3_aa: CASSDSTSGSNEQFF

clone_size: -
d_call: TRBD2
cdr3_length: 17
j_call: TRBJ2-1
v_call: TRBV13
cdr3_nt: TGTGCCAGCAGCTTAGCGCTGTATCCGGGAGGCCAGAGTGAGCAGTTCTTC
cdr3_aa: CASSLALYPGGQSEQFF

clone_size: -
d_call: TRBD1
cdr3_length: 18
j_call: TRBJ2-2
v_call: TRBV5-4
cdr3_nt: TGTGCCAGCAGCTCCCCGCTTTCCGGGACAGGGATCACCGGGGAGCTGTTTTTT
cdr3_aa: CASSSPLSGTGITGELFF

clone_size: -
d_call: -
cdr3_length: 17
j_call: TRBJ2-6
v_call: TRBV21-1
cdr3_nt: TGTGCCAGCATCCGGGACAGGGTACCCCCTGGGGCCAACGTCCTGACTTTC
cdr3_aa: CASIRDRVPPGANVLTF

clone_size: -
d_call: -
cdr3_length: 15
j_call: TRBJ1-2
v_call: TRBV4-2
cdr3_nt: TGTGCCAGCAGCCAAGGTCTAGGATCTAACTATGGCTACACCTTC
cdr3_aa: CASSQGLGSNYGYTF

clone_size: -
d_call: TRBD1
cdr3_length: 15
j_call: TRBJ1-5
v_call: TRBV18
cdr3_nt: TGTGCCAGCTCCTCCGGGACAGGGAAAAGTCAGCCCCAGCATTTT
cdr3_aa: CASSSGTGKSQPQHF

clone_size: -
d_call: TRBD1
cdr3_length: 14
j_call: TRBJ2-2
v_call: TRBV7-7
cdr3_nt: TGTGCCAGCAGCTCAACAGGGGGTACCGGGGAGCTGTTTTTT
cdr3_aa: CASSSTGGTGELFF

clone_size: -
d_call: TRBD1
cdr3_length: 16
j_call: TRBJ1-2
v_call: TRBV18
cdr3_nt: TGTGCCAGCTCACCACGGGGGACAGGGGATAAATATGGCTACACCTTC
cdr3_aa: CASSPRGTGDKYGYTF

clone_size: -
d_call: TRBD2
cdr3_length: 16
j_call: TRBJ2-3
v_call: TRBV7-3
cdr3_nt: TGTGCCAGCAGCTTAAGAGCGGGGCATGGGGCAGATACGCAGTATTTT
cdr3_aa: CASSLRAGHGADTQYF

clone_size: -
d_call: -
cdr3_length: 13
j_call: TRBJ2-7
v_call: TRBV9
cdr3_nt: TGTGCCAGCAGCCCGAAGGGGACCTACGAGCAGTACTTC
cdr3_aa: CASSPKGTYEQYF

clone_size: -
d_call: TRBD1
cdr3_length: 19
j_call: TRBJ1-4
v_call: TRBV28
cdr3_nt: TGTGCCAGCAGCGCTGAACCGGGACAGGGATCATCAGTTAATGAAAAACTGTTTTTT
cdr3_aa: CASSAEPGQGSSVNEKLFF

clone_size: -
d_call: TRBD1
cdr3_length: 14
j_call: TRBJ1-5
v_call: TRBV6-6
cdr3_nt: TGTGCCAGCAGTGGGACAGGCCGCAATCAGCCCCAGCATTTT
cdr3_aa: CASSGTGRNQPQHF

clone_size: -
d_call: TRBD2
cdr3_length: 16
j_call: TRBJ2-7
v_call: TRBV10-2
cdr3_nt: TGCGCCAGCAGTGTATCTGGCGGGAGATTGTCCTACGAGCAGTACTTC
cdr3_aa: CASSVSGGRLSYEQYF

clone_size: once
d_call: -
cdr3_length: 11
j_call: TRBJ1-1
v_call: TRBV29-1
cdr3_nt: TGCAGCGCTGGACAGAACACTGAAGCTTTCTTT
cdr3_aa: CSAGQNTEAFF

clone_size: -
d_call: -
cdr3_length: 14
j_call: TRBJ1-1
v_call: TRBV27
cdr3_nt: TGTGCCAGCACCCCAGGTGGAGGATGGACTGAAGCTTTCTTT
cdr3_aa: CASTPGGGWTEAFF

clone_size: -
d_call: TRBD2
cdr3_length: 14
j_call: TRBJ2-7
v_call: TRBV5-4
cdr3_nt: TGTGCCAGCAGCTCTGCCGGGACTAGCTACGAGCAGTACTTC
cdr3_aa: CASSSAGTSYEQYF

clone_size: -
d_call: -
cdr3_length: 15
j_call: TRBJ2-7
v_call: TRBV27
cdr3_nt: TGTGCCAGCAGTTTGTCGGGACATAGCTCCTACGAGCAGTACTTC
cdr3_aa: CASSLSGHSSYEQYF

clone_size: -
d_call: TRBD1
cdr3_length: 11
j_call: TRBJ1-2
v_call: TRBV20-1
cdr3_nt: TGCAGCCCTGGGACAGGCTATGGCTACACCTTC
cdr3_aa: CSPGTGYGYTF

clone_size: -
d_call: TRBD1
cdr3_length: 13
j_call: TRBJ2-7
v_call: TRBV15
cdr3_nt: TGTGCCACCAGCAGAGAGGGGACAGGGGAGCAGTACTTC
cdr3_aa: CATSREGTGEQYF

clone_size: -
d_call: TRBD1
cdr3_length: 17
j_call: TRBJ1-1
v_call: TRBV25-1
cdr3_nt: TGTGCCAGCAGTGAATCCCGGACAGGCGGCTTGGGCACTGAAGCTTTCTTT
cdr3_aa: CASSESRTGGLGTEAFF

clone_size: -
d_call: TRBD1
cdr3_length: 15
j_call: TRBJ1-2
v_call: TRBV2
cdr3_nt: TGTGCCAGCAGTGAAGCAGGGGGCTTGACCTATGGCTACACCTTC
cdr3_aa: CASSEAGGLTYGYTF

clone_size: -
d_call: -
cdr3_length: 11
j_call: TRBJ1-1
v_call: TRBV29-1
cdr3_nt: TGCAGCGTAACAGAGAACACTGAAGCTTTCTTT
cdr3_aa: CSVTENTEAFF

clone_size: -
d_call: -
cdr3_length: 15
j_call: TRBJ2-7
v_call: TRBV28
cdr3_nt: TGTGCCACCACAACATGGGAGGCCCTTTCCTACGAGCAGTACTTC
cdr3_aa: CATTTWEALSYEQYF

clone_size: -
d_call: TRBD1
cdr3_length: 13
j_call: TRBJ2-1
v_call: TRBV7-9
cdr3_nt: TGTGCCAGCAGCCCTGGGACAGGGAATGAGCAGTTCTTC
cdr3_aa: CASSPGTGNEQFF

clone_size: once
d_call: -
cdr3_length: 17
j_call: TRBJ1-2
v_call: TRBV5-1
cdr3_nt: TGCGCCAGCAGCTTGGCCATAACAGGGTCTAGCAACTATGGCTACACCTTC
cdr3_aa: CASSLAITGSSNYGYTF

clone_size: -
d_call: TRBD2
cdr3_length: 16
j_call: TRBJ2-1
v_call: TRBV5-8
cdr3_nt: TGTGCCAGCAGCTTCTTTAGCGGGAGGGCCTACAATGAGCAGTTCTTC
cdr3_aa: CASSFFSGRAYNEQFF

clone_size: -
d_call: -
cdr3_length: 13
j_call: TRBJ1-2
v_call: TRBV2
cdr3_nt: TGTGCCAGCAGTCGACTTCGGGGGTATGGCTACACCTTC
cdr3_aa: CASSRLRGYGYTF

clone_size: -
d_call: TRBD1
cdr3_length: 14
j_call: TRBJ1-4
v_call: TRBV19
cdr3_nt: TGTGCCAGCGGCAGGGGGTCGAGCAATGAAAAACTGTTTTTT
cdr3_aa: CASGRGSSNEKLFF

clone_size: -
d_call: -
cdr3_length: 15
j_call: TRBJ2-7
v_call: TRBV7-2
cdr3_nt: TGTGCCAGCAGCACCCTGGGACTGAGCTCCTACGAGCAGTACTTC
cdr3_aa: CASSTLGLSSYEQYF